A single sample gave rise to the 19 T cell receptor beta chains below, sequenced in a study of blood T cell repertoires in COVID-19. Method: immunoSEQ multiplex PCR; TCRdb's copy keeps in-frame clones and lacks some. Of 540,000 or so clones listed, roughly 91% are singletons. Source material: peripheral blood. The receptor source for this set is a woman aged 45-65 years with COVID-19, enrolled during active disease.

The J gene is TRBJ2-7, the V gene TRBV5-5; no definite D call. Trimming stripped 0 bases from V and 4 bases from J, with 5 bases between. The CDR3 is made up of 12 amino acids. Germline-derived CDR1 and CDR2 are SGHKS and YYEKEE (reference sequence). The CDR3 nucleotides are TGTGCCAGCAGCTTGGACTATTACGAGCAGTACTTC. It encodes CASSLDYYEQYF.

This chain links TRBV18 with TRBJ1-1; D may be TRBD1 (5 bases). V shed 3 bases and J shed 1 base, with 18 bases lying between them. The germline CDR1 and CDR2 sequences are KGHSH and LQKENI. CDR3 length: 17 residues. The CDR3 bases are TGTGCCAGCTCACCGGGACGGGGGAGTGCTTGGAACACTGAAGCTTTCTTT. Encoded protein: CASSPGRGSAWNTEAFF.

This chain links TRBV20-1 with TRBJ2-1; weak D call: TRBD1 (5 bases). The CDR3 totals 11 residues. The V and J ends lost 3 bases and 7 bases respectively, with 7 bases between them. CDR1 is DFQATT, CDR2 SNEGSKA, per germline (reference sequence). CDR3: CSASRVNEQFF. The CDR3 DNA reads TGCAGTGCTAGCAGGGTGAATGAGCAGTTCTTC.

The chain uses TRBV6-5 and TRBJ2-2, with D perhaps matching TRBD1 (5 bases). With 7 bases removed from V and 7 bases from J, the gap between germline ends came to 13 bases. The CDR3 spans 13 residues. CDR1 and CDR2 from the germline V gene are MNHEY and SVGAGI. The CDR3 DNA reads TGTGCCAGCACGGGCAGGGCCGTCGGGGAGCTGTTTTTT. It is translated as CASTGRAVGELFF.

This rearrangement joins TRBV9 to TRBJ2-7; D is ambiguous. The CDR3 is made up of 16 amino acids. Germline V gene sequence: CDR1 SGDLS, CDR2 YYNGEE. V lost 4 bases and J lost 2, with 19 bases in between. CDR3 nucleotides: TGTGCCAGCAGCCCCCGCTTTTCTACCACCCCCTACGAGCAGTACTTC. Its protein is CASSPRFSTTPYEQYF.

The chain recombines TRBV9 with TRBJ1-6; the D is unclear. Trimming left V 0 bases short and J 3 bases short, with 4 bases between. The CDR3 length is 14 residues. CDR1 is SGDLS, CDR2 YYNGEE, per germline. This chain's CDR3 is CASSVGGYNSPLHF. CDR3 DNA sequence: TGTGCCAGCAGCGTAGGAGGCTATAATTCACCCCTCCACTTT.

A word on this clone: Other DNA variants within this sample encode the same CDR3. This chain joins TRBV12-3 or TRBV12-4 and TRBJ1-5; no clear D gene. V was shortened by 1 base and J by 7 bases, with 8 bases between the two germline ends. The CDR3 has 13 residues. In nucleotides, the CDR3 is TGTGCCAGCAGTTTAGGGGAGGGCCAGCCCCAGCATTTT. It is translated as CASSLGEGQPQHF.

The CDR3 DNA reads as TGTGCCTTGGGGGGTCGGCAGAACACTGAAGCTTTCTTT. It translates to CALGGRQNTEAFF. The rearrangement links TRBV6-5 to TRBJ1-1; D might be TRBD1 (5 bases). The V and J ends lost 11 bases and 1 base respectively, with 14 bases between them. This CDR3 is 13 amino acids long. The germline V gene has CDR1 MNHEY and CDR2 SVGAGI.

In its sample, this clone was seen once. J is TRBJ2-3 and V is TRBV12-3 or TRBV12-4; D is uncertain. This CDR3 region has 13 residues. V was trimmed by 5 bases and J by 2 bases, leaving 8 bases between them. In nucleotides, the CDR3 is TGTGCCAGCAGTGCAGGTCCCACAGATACGCAGTATTTT. This gives the protein CASSAGPTDTQYF.

The chain employs TRBV2 and TRBJ1-3; tentatively, D is TRBD1 (6 bases). Germline V gene data show CDR1 as SNHLY and CDR2 as FYNNEI. This CDR3 comprises 14 residues. V was clipped by 6 bases and J by 0 bases, with 9 bases between them. The CDR3 loop is CASSVDSSGNTIYF. The CDR3 nucleotides read TGTGCCAGCAGCGTGGACAGCTCTGGAAACACCATATATTTT.

CDR3 sequence (DNA): TGTGCCAGTGCTCGGAACCGACAGGGAGGCTATGGCTACACCTTC. Translating gives CASARNRQGGYGYTF. The J gene is TRBJ1-2, the V gene TRBV9; TRBD1 matches 7 bases. Unmatched junction bases numbered 14, after V lost 8 bases and J lost 4 bases. The CDR3 is made up of 15 amino acids. The V gene's germline CDR1 is SGDLS and CDR2 YYNGEE.

The chain is built from TRBV9 and TRBJ1-1; 7 nucleotides agree with TRBD1. The germline V gene has CDR1 SGDLS and CDR2 YYNGEE. Unmatched junction bases numbered 6, after V lost 4 bases and J lost 0 bases. The CDR3 contains 15 residues. CDR3 sequence: CASSRDSTMNTEAFF. The CDR3 bases are TGTGCCAGCAGCCGGGACAGCACAATGAACACTGAAGCTTTCTTT. Looking up the rest from reference TRBV9 and TRBJ1-1 gives the full variable domain: DSGVTQTPKHLITATGQRVTLRCSPRSGDLSVYWYQQSLDQGLQFLIQYYNGEERAKGNILERFSAQQFPDLHSELNLSSLELGDSALYFCASSRDSTMNTEAFFGQGTRLTVV.

The V gene is TRBV6-5, the J gene TRBJ2-5; possibly TRBD2 for D (6 bases). CDR1 is MNHEY and CDR2 is SVGAGI in the germline V gene. Trimming removed 9 bases at V and 5 bases at J, with 16 bases between. The CDR3 has 13 amino acids. The CDR3 loop reads CASGKGGGETQYF. The CDR3 nucleotides are TGTGCCAGTGGAAAGGGAGGCGGCGAGACCCAGTACTTC.

The rearrangement joins TRBV4-2 to TRBJ2-7, with D maybe TRBD1 (5 bases). The germline V gene encodes CDR1 LGHNA and CDR2 YNFKEQ. The ends were cut back, 1 base at V and 1 base at J, with 11 bases in the middle. This CDR3 spans 15 amino acids. CDR3 residues: CASSQVDSKSYEQYF. In DNA, the CDR3 is TGTGCCAGCAGCCAAGTTGACAGTAAATCCTACGAGCAGTACTTC.

This chain connects TRBV3-1 (or the pseudogene TRBV3-2) to TRBJ2-2; tentative D call: TRBD2 (5 bases). V was shortened by 4 bases and J by 2 bases, with 8 bases between the two germline ends. This CDR3 has 14 residues. Germline assignment: CDR1 LGHDT and CDR2 YNNKEL (reference sequence). CDR3 in amino acids: CASSRGPNTGELFF. CDR3 DNA sequence: TGTGCCAGCAGCCGAGGGCCCAACACCGGGGAGCTGTTTTTT.

The chain has TRBV29-1 and TRBJ2-3, with 7 bases matching TRBD2. J lost 0 bases, V lost 6 bases, and 6 bases had no gene match. Germline V lookup: CDR1 SQVTM, CDR2 ANQGSEA. The CDR3 has 14 amino acids. The DNA for the CDR3 is TGCAGCGTAGCGGGGACGGCTAGCACAGATACGCAGTATTTT. This encodes CSVAGTASTDTQYF.

This clone was counted once. The chain has TRBV14 and TRBJ2-5; unclear D gene. This CDR3 spans 16 amino acids. V was shortened by 4 bases and J by 5 bases, with 20 bases between the two germline ends. Germline CDR1 is SGHDN and CDR2 is FVKESK. The CDR3 here is CASSPTTLTSSETQYF. DNA for the CDR3: TGTGCCAGCAGCCCCACGACCCTGACAAGTTCCGAGACCCAGTACTTC.

In this sample, this clone turned up once. The genes are TRBV7-9 and TRBJ1-1; 7 bases match TRBD1. CDR1 is SEHNR and CDR2 is FQNEAQ in the germline V gene (reference sequence). This CDR3 is built from 12 residues. V dropped 4 bases and J dropped 8; count of bases not matched to a gene: 4. CDR3 nucleotides: TGTGCCAGCAGCTCACCGGACAGGGAAGCTTTCTTT. It translates to CASSSPDREAFF.

The chain recombines TRBV18 with TRBJ2-7; D is perhaps TRBD2 (6 bases). The length of the CDR3 is 16 residues. Between the trimmed V and J ends, which lost 1 base and 3 bases, there was a span of 16 bases. Per the germline V gene, CDR1 is KGHSH and CDR2 is LQKENI. CDR3 sequence (DNA): TGTGCCAGCTCACCACTTAATTCGGGGGACCTCTACGAGCAGTACTTC. Translation: CASSPLNSGDLYEQYF.